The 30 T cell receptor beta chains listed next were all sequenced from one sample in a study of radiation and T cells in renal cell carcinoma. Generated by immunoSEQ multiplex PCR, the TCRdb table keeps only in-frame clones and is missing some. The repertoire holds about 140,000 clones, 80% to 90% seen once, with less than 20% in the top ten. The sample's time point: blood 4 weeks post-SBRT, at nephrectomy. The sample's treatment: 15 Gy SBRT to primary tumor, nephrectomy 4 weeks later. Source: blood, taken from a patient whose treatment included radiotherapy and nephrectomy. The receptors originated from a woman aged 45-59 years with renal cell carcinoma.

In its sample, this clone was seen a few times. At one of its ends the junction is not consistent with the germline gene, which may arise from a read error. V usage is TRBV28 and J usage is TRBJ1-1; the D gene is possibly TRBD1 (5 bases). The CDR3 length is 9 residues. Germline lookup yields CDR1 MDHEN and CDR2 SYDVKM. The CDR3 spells CAAGDEAFF. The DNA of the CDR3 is TGCGCAGCGGGGGATGAAGCTTTCTTT.

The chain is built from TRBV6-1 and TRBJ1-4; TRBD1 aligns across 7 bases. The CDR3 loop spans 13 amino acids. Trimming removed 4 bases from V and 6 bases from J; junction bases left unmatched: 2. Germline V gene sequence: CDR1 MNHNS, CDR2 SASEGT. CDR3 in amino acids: CASSAGTDEKLFF. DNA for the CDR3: TGTGCCAGCAGTGCTGGGACAGATGAAAAACTGTTTTTT.

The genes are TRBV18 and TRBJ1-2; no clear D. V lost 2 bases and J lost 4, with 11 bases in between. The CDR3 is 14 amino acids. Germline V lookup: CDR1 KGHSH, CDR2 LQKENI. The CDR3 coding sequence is TGTGCCAGCTCACCAGTAATCGGAAGCTATGGCTACACCTTC. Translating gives CASSPVIGSYGYTF.

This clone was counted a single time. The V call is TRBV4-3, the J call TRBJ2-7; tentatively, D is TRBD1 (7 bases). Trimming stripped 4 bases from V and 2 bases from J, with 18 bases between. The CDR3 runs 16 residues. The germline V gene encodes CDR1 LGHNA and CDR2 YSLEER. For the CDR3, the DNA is TGCGCCAGCAGCCGAATGGGGCAGGGGGAGGCCTACGAGCAGTACTTC. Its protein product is CASSRMGQGEAYEQYF.

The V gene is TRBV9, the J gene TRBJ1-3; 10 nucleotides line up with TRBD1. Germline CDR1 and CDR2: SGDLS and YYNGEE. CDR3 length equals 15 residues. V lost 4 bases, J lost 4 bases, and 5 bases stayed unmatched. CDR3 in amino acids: CASSWGTGVGNTIYF. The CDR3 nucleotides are TGTGCCAGCAGCTGGGGGACAGGGGTCGGAAACACCATATATTTT.

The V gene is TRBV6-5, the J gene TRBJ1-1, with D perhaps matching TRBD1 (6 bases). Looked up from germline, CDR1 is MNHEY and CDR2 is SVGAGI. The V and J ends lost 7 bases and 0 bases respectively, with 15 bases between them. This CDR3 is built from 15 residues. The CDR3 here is CASTPPGAVNTEAFF. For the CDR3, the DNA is TGTGCCAGCACCCCTCCAGGGGCGGTGAACACTGAAGCTTTCTTT.

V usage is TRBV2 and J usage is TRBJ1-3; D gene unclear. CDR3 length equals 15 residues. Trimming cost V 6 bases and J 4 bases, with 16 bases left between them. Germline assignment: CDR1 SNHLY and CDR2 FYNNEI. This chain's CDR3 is CASRTSPQLGNTIYF. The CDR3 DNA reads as TGTGCCAGCAGGACAAGCCCTCAGCTCGGAAACACCATATATTTT.

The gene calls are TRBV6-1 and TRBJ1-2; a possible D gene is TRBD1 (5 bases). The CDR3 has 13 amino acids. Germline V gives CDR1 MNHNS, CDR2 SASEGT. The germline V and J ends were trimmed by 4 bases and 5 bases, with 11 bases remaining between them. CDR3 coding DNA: TGTGCCAGCAGTGGACAGTTAGGGTATGGCTACACCTTC. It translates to CASSGQLGYGYTF.

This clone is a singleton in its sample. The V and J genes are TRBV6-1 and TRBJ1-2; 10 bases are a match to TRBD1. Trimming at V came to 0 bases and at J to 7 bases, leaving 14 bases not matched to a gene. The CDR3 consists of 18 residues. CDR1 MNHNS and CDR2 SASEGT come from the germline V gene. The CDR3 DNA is TGTGCCAGCAGTGAAGCGCGGGGGACAGGGGAACATGCGGTTGGCTACACCTTC. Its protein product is CASSEARGTGEHAVGYTF.

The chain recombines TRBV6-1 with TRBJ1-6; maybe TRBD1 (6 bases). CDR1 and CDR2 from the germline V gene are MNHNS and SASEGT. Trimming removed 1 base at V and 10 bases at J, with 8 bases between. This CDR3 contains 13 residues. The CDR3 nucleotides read TGTGCCAGCAGTGAAGGCAGGGGCTCACCCCTCCACTTT. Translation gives CASSEGRGSPLHF.

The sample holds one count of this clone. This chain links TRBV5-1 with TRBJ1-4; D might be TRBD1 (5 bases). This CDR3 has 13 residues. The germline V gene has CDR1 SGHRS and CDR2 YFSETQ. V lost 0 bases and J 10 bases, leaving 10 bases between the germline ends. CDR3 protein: CASSLEDGGKLFF. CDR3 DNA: TGCGCCAGCAGCTTGGAAGATGGGGGAAAACTGTTTTTT. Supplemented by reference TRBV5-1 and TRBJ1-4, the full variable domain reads KAGVTQTPRYLIKTRGQQVTLSCSPISGHRSVSWYQQTPGQGLQFLFEYFSETQRNKGNFPGRFSGRQFSNSRSEMNVSTLELGDSALYLCASSLEDGGKLFFGSGTQLSVL.

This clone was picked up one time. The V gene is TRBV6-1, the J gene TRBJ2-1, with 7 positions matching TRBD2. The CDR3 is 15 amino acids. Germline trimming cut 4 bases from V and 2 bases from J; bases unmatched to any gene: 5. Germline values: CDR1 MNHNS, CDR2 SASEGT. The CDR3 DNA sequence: TGTGCCAGCAGTGTAGCGGGCCCCGCCTACAATGAGCAGTTCTTC. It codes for CASSVAGPAYNEQFF.

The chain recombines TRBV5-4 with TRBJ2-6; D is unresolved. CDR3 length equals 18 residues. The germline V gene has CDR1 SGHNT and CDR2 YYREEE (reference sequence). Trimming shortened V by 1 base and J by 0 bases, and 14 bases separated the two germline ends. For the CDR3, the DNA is TGTGCCAGCAGCTTGATTAGCACAGCCCTCTCTGGGGCCAACGTCCTGACTTTC. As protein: CASSLISTALSGANVLTF.

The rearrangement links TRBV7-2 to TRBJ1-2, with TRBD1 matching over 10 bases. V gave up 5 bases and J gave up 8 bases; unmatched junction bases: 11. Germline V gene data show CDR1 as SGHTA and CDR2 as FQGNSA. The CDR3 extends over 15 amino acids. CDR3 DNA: TGTGCCAGCAGCAAAGGGACAGGGGTATCGGGAGGCTACACCTTC. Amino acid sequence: CASSKGTGVSGGYTF.

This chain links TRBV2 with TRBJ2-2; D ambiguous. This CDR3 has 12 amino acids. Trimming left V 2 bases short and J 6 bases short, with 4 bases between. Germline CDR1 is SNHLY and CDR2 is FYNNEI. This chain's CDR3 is CASSEFSGELFF. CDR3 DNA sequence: TGTGCCAGCAGTGAATTTTCCGGGGAGCTGTTTTTT.

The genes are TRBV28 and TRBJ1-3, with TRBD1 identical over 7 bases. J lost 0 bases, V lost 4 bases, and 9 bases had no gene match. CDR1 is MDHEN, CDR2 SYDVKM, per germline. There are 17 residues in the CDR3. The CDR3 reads CASSSRQGAVSGNTIYF. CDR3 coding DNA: TGTGCCAGCAGTTCCCGACAGGGCGCGGTCTCTGGAAACACCATATATTTT.

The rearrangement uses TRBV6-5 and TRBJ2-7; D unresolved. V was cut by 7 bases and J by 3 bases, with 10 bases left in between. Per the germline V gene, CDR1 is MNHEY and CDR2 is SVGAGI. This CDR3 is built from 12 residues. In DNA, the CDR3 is TGTGCCAGCACCGACTTGATCTACGAGCAGTACTTC. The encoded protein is CASTDLIYEQYF.

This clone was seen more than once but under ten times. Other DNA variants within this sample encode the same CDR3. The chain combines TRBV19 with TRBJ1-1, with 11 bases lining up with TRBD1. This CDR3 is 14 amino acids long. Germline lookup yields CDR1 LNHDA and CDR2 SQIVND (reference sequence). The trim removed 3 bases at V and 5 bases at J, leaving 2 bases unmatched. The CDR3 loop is CASSMGQGVTEAFF. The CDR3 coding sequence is TGTGCCAGTAGTATGGGACAGGGGGTAACTGAAGCTTTCTTT. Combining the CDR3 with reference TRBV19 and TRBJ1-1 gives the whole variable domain DGGITQSPKYLFRKEGQNVTLSCEQNLNHDAMYWYRQDPGQGLRLIYYSQIVNDFQKGDIAEGYSVSREKKESFPLTVTSAQKNPTAFYLCASSMGQGVTEAFFGQGTRLTVV.

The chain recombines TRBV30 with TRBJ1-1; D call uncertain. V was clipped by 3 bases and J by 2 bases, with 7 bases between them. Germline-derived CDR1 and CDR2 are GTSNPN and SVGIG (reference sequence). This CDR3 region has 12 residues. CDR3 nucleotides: TGTGCCTGGAGGCAGACAAACACTGAAGCTTTCTTT. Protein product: CAWRQTNTEAFF.

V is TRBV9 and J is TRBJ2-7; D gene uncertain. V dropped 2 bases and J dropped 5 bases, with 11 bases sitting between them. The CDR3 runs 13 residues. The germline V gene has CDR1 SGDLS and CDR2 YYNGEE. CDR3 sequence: CASSVTSFDEQYF. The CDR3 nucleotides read TGTGCCAGCAGCGTGACAAGTTTCGACGAGCAGTACTTC. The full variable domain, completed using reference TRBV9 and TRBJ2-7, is DSGVTQTPKHLITATGQRVTLRCSPRSGDLSVYWYQQSLDQGLQFLIQYYNGEERAKGNILERFSAQQFPDLHSELNLSSLELGDSALYFCASSVTSFDEQYFGPGTRLTVT.

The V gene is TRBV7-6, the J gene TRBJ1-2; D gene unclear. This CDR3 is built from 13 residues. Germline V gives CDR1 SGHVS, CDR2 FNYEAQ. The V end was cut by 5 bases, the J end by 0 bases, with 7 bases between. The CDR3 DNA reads TGTGCCAGCAGCAACGACCCTAACTATGGCTACACCTTC. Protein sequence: CASSNDPNYGYTF.

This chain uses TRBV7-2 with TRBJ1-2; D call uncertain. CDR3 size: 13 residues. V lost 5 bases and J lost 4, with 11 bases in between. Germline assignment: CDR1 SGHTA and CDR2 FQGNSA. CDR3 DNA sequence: TGTGCCAGCAGCCGCAAAGGCGCCTATGGCTACACCTTC. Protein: CASSRKGAYGYTF.

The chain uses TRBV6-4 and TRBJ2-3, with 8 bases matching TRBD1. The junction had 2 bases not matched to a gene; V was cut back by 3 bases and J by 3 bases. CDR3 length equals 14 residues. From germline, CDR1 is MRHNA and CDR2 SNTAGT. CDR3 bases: TGTGCCAGCAGTGAGTGGACAGGGACAGATACGCAGTATTTT. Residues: CASSEWTGTDTQYF.

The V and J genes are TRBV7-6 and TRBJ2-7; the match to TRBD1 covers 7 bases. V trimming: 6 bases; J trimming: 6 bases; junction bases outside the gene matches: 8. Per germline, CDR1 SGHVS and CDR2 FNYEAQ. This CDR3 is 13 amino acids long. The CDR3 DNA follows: TGTGCCAGCAGTCTAGGGGGCTGGTCCGAGCAGTACTTC. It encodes CASSLGGWSEQYF.

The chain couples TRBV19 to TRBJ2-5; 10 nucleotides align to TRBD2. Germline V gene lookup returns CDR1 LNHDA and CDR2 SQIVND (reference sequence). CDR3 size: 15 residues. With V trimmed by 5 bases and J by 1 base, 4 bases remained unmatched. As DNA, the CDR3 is TGTGCCAGTAGTCGCCTAGCGGGGGTCCAAGAGACCCAGTACTTC. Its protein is CASSRLAGVQETQYF.

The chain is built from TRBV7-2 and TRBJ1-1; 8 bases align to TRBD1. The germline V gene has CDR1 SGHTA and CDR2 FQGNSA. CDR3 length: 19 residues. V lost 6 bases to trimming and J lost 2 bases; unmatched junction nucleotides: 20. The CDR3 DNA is TGTGCCAGCAGTCGTCTTTCCAGGGGGCCGGTGAGAAAAAACACTGAAGCTTTCTTT. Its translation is CASSRLSRGPVRKNTEAFF.

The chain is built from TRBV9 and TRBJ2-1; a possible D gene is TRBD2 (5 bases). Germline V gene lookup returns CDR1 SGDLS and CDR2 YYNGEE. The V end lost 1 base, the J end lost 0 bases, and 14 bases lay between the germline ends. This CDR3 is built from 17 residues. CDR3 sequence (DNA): TGTGCCAGCAGCGTAAATTCCCGGGAAAGCTCCTACAATGAGCAGTTCTTC. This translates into CASSVNSRESSYNEQFF.

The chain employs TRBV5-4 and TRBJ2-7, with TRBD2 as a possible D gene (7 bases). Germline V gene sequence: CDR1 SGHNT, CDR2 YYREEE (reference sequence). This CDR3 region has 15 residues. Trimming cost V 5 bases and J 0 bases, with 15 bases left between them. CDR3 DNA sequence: TGTGCCAGCAGACTCGACAGGACTAGCTCCTACGAGCAGTACTTC. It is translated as CASRLDRTSSYEQYF.

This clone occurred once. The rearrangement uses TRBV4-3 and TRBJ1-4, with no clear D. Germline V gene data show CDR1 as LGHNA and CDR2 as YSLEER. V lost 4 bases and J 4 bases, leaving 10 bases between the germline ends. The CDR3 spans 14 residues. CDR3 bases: TGCGCCAGCAGCCTGGAAGGGTATAATGAAAAACTGTTTTTT. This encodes CASSLEGYNEKLFF.

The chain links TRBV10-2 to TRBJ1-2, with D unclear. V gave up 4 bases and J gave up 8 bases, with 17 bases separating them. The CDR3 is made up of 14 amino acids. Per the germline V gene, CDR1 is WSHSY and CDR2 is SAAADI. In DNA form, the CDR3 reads TGCGCCAGCAGTGGCCCGACGGACCGCGGCGGCTACACCTTC. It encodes CASSGPTDRGGYTF.